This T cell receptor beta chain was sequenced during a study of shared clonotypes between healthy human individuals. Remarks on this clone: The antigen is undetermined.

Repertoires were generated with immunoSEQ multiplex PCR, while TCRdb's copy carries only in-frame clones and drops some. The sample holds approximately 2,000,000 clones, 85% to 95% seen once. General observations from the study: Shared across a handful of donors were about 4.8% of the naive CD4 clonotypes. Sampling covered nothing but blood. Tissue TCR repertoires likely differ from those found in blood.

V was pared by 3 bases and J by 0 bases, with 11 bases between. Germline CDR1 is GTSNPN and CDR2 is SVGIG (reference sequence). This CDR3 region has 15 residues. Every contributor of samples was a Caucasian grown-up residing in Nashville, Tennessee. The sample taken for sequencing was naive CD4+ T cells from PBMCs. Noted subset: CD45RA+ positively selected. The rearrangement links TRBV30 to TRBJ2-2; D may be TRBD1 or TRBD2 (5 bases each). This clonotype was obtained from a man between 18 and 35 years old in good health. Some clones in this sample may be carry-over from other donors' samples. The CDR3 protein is CAWSWGRANTGELFF. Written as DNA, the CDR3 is TGTGCCTGGAGCTGGGGGAGAGCGAACACCGGGGAGCTGTTTTTT.